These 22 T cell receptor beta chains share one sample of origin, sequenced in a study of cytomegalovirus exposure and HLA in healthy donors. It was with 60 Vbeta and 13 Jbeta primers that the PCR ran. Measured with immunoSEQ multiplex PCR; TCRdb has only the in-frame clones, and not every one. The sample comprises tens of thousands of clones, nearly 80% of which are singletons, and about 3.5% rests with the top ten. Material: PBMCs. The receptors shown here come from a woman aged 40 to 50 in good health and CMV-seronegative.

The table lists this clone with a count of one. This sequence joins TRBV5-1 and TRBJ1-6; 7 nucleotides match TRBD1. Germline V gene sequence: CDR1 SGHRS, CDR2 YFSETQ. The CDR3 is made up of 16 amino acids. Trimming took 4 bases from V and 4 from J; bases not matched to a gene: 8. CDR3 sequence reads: CASSPRQGEYNSPLHF. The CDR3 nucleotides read TGCGCCAGCAGCCCTCGACAGGGCGAATATAATTCACCCCTCCACTTT.

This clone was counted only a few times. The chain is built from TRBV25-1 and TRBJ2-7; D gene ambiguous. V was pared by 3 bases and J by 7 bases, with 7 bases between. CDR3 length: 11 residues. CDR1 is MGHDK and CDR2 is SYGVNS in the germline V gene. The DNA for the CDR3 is TGTGCCAGCAGTGATCGAGGAGAGCAGTACTTC. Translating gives CASSDRGEQYF.

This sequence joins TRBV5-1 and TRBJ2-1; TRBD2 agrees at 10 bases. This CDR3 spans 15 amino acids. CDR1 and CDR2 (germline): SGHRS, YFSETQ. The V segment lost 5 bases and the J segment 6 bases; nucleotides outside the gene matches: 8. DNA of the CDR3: TGCGCCAGCAGAGCTAGCGGGAGCGTAGTCAATGAGCAGTTCTTC. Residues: CASRASGSVVNEQFF.

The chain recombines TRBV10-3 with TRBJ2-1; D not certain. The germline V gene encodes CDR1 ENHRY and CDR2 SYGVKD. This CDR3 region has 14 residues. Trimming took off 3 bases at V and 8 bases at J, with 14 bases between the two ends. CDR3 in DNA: TGTGCCATCAGTGACCGGAGTTTGTTCGATGAGCAGTTCTTC. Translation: CAISDRSLFDEQFF.

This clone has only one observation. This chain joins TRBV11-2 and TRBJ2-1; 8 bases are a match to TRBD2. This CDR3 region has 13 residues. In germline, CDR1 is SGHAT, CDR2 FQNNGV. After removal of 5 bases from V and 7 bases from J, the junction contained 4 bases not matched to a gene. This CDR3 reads CASSRGGWNEQFF. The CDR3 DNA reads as TGTGCCAGCAGCCGCGGGGGGTGGAATGAGCAGTTCTTC. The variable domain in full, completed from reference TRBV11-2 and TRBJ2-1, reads EAGVAQSPRYKIIEKRQSVAFWCNPISGHATLYWYQQILGQGPKLLIQFQNNGVVDDSQLPKDRFSAERLKGVDSTLKIQPAKLEDSAVYLCASSRGGWNEQFFGPGTRLTVL.

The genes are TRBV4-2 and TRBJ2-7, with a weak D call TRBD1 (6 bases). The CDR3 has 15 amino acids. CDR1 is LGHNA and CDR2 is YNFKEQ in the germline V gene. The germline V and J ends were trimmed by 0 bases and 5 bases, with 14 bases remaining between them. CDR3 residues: CASSQEGQGINEQYF. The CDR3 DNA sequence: TGTGCCAGCAGCCAAGAAGGGCAGGGGATCAACGAGCAGTACTTC.

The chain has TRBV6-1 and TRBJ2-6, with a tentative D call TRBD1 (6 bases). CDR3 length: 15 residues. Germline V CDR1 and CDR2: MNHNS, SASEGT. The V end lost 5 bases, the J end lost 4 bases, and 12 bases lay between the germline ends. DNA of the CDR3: TGTGCCAGCAGTACGAGGGGGACCGGGGCCAACGTCCTGACTTTC. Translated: CASSTRGTGANVLTF.

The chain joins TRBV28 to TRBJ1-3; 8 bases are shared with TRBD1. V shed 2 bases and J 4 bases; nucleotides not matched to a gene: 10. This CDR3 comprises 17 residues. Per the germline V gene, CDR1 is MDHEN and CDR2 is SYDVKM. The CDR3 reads CASSLGRTGSRGNTIYF. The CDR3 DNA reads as TGTGCCAGCAGTTTAGGGCGGACAGGGTCGAGGGGAAACACCATATATTTT.

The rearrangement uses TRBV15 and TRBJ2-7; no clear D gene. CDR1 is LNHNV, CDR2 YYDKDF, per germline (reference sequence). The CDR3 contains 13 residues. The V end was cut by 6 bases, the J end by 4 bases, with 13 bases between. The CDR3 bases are TGTGCCACCAGGCAGCGCCCTGGGTACGAGCAGTACTTC. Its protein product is CATRQRPGYEQYF. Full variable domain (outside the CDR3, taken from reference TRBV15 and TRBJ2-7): DAMVIQNPRYQVTQFGKPVTLSCSQTLNHNVMYWYQQKSSQAPKLLFHYYDKDFNNEADTPDNFQSRRPNTSFCFLDIRSPGLGDTAMYLCATRQRPGYEQYFGPGTRLTVT.

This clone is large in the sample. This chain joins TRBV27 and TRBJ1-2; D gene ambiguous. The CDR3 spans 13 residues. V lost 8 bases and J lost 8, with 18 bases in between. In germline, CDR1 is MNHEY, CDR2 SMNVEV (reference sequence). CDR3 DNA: TGTGCCAGCTTATCGGGATCCGCGGGAGGCTACACCTTC. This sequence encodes CASLSGSAGGYTF.

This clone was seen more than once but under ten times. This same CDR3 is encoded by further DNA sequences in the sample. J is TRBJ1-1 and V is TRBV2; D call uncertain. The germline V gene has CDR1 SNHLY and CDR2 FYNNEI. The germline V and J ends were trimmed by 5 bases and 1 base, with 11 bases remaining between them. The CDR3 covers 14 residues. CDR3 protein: CASSSLGKNTEAFF. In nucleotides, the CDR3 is TGTGCCAGCAGTTCCCTCGGGAAGAACACTGAAGCTTTCTTT.

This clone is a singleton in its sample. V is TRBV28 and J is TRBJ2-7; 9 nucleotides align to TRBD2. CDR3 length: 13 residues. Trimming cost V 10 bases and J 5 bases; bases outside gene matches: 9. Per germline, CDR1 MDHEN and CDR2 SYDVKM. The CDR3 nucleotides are TGTGCCACCTCCAGCGGGAGGACGAACGAGCAGTACTTC. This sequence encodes CATSSGRTNEQYF.

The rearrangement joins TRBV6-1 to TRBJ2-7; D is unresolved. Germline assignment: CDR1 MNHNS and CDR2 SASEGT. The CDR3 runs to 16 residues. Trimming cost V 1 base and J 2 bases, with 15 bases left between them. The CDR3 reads CASSEVGPDIAYEQYF. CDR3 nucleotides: TGTGCCAGCAGTGAAGTTGGTCCCGATATAGCCTACGAGCAGTACTTC.

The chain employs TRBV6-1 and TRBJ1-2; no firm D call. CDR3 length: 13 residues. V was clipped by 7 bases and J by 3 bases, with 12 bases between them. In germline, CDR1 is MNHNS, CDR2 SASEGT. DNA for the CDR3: TGTGCCAGCATCCCCCAGAGGGACTATGGCTACACCTTC. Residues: CASIPQRDYGYTF.

The CDR3 bases are TGTGCCAGCAGCCAAGAACTAGCGGGAAGAGAGACCCAGTACTTC. This sequence encodes CASSQELAGRETQYF. The V gene is TRBV14, the J gene TRBJ2-5; 10 bases are a match to TRBD2. The germline CDR1 and CDR2 sequences are SGHDN and FVKESK. This CDR3 is 15 amino acids long. V lost 0 bases and J lost 4; bases outside the gene matches: 2.

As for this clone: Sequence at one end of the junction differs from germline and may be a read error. CDR3 in amino acids: CSARWGPEASF. The CDR3 DNA reads TGCAGTGCTAGATGGGGGCCTGAAGCTTCCTTT. The genes are TRBV20-1 and TRBJ1-1; D possibly corresponds to TRBD1 (6 bases). This CDR3 is 11 amino acids long. Germline lookup yields CDR1 DFQATT and CDR2 SNEGSKA (reference sequence).

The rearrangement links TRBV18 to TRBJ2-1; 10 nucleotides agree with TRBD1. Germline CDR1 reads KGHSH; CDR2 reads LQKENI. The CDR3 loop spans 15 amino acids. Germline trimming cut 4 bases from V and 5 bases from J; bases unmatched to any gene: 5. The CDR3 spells CASSQDRGSDNEQFF. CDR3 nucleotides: TGTGCCAGCTCACAGGACAGGGGGTCGGACAATGAGCAGTTCTTC.

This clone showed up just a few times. As DNA, the CDR3 is TGCGCCAGCAGCCAAGAGGGGACAGATGAAAAACTGTTTTTT. This encodes CASSQEGTDEKLFF. This chain connects TRBV4-1 to TRBJ1-4; 7 positions agree with TRBD1. V lost 0 bases, J lost 6 bases, and 1 base stayed unmatched. The V gene's germline CDR1 is MGHRA and CDR2 YSYEKL. CDR3 length: 14 residues.

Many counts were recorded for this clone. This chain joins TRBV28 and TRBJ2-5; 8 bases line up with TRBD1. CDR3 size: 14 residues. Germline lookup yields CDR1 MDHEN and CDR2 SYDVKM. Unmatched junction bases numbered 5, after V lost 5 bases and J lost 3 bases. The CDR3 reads CASSKSGQEETQYF. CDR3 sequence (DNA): TGTGCCAGCAGTAAGTCGGGACAGGAAGAGACCCAGTACTTC. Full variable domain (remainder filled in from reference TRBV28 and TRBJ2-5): DVKVTQSSRYLVKRTGEKVFLECVQDMDHENMFWYRQDPGLGLRLIYFSYDVKMKEKGDIPEGYSVSREKKERFSLILESASTNQTSMYLCASSKSGQEETQYFGPGTRLLVL.

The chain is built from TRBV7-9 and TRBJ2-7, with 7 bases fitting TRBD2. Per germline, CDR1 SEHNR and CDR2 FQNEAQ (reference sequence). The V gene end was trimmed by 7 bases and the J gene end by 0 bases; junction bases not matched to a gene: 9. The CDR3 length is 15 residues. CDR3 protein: CASTLLSGFSYEQYF. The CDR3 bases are TGTGCCAGCACCCTCCTTAGCGGGTTCTCCTACGAGCAGTACTTC. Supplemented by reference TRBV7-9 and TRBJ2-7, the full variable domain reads DTGVSQNPRHKITKRGQNVTFRCDPISEHNRLYWYRQTLGQGPEFLTYFQNEAQLEKSRLLSDRFSAERPKGSFSTLEIQRTEQGDSAMYLCASTLLSGFSYEQYFGPGTRLTVT.

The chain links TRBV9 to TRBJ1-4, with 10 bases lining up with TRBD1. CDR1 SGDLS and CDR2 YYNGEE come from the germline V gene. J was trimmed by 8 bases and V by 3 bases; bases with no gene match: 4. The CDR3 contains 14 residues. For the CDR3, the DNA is TGTGCCAGCAGCGCGGGACAGGGGAACGAAAAACTGTTTTTT. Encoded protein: CASSAGQGNEKLFF.

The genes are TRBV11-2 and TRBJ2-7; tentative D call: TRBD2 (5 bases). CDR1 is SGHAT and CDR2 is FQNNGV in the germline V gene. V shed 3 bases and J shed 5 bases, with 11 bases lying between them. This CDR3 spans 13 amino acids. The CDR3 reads CASSLTGSHEQYF. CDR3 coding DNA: TGTGCCAGCAGCTTGACGGGGAGTCACGAGCAGTACTTC.